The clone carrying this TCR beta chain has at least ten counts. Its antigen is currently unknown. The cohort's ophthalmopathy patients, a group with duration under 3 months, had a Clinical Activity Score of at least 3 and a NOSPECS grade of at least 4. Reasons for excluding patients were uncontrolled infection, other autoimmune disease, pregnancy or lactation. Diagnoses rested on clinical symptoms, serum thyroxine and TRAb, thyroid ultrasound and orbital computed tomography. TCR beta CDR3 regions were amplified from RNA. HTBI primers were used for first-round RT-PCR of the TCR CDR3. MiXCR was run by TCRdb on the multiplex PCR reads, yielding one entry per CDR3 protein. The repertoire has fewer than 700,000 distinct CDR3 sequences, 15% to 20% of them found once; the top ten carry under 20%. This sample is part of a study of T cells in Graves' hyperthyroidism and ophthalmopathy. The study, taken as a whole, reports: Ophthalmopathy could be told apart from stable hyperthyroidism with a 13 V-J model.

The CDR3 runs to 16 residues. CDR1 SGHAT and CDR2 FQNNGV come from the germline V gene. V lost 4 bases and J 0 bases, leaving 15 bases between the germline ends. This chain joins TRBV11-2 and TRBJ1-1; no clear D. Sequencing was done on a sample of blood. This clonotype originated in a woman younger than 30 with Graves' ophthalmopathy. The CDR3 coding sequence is TGTGCCAGCAGCTCATTCAATTGGGTAATGAACACTGAAGCTTTCTTT. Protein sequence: CASSSFNWVMNTEAFF.